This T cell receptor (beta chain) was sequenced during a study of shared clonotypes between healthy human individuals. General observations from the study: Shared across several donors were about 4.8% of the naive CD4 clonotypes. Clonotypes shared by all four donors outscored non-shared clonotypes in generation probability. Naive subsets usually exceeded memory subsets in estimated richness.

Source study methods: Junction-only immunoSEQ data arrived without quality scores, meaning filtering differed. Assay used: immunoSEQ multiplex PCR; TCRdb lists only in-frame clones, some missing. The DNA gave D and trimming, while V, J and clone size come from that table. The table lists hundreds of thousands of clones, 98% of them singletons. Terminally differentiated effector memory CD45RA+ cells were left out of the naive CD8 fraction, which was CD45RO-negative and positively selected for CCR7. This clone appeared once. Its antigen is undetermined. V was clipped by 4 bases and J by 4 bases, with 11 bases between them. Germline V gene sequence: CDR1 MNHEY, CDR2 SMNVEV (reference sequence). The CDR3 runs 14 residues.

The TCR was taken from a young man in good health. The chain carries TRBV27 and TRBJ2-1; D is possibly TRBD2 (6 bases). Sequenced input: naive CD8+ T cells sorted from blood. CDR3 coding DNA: TGTGCCAGCAGTTCTGGCGGGATTTACAATGAGCAGTTCTTC. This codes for CASSSGGIYNEQFF.